This TCR beta chain was profiled in a study of neurological immune-mediated disorders. The germline V gene has CDR1 MNHEY and CDR2 SMNVEV (reference sequence). CDR3 length: 15 amino acids. TCRdb used MiXCR to reprocess the 5' RACE reads, holding one entry per CDR3 protein. In the table there are 65,000 to 70,000 distinct CDR3 sequences, roughly 3.9% of which are singletons. This clonotype has more than one count but fewer than ten. A read error may account for a junction end that differs from germline. The V and J genes are TRBV27 and TRBJ1-5; no reliable D call. The clonotype originates from a man aged 30-40 years with multiple sclerosis. The sequencing sample was made of PBMCs. The CDR3 reads CASSLVPLGDQPQNF. CDR3 sequence (DNA): TGTGCCAGCAGTTTGGTGCCCCTGGGCGATCAGCCCCAGAATTTT.